One T cell receptor (beta chain) is described in this entry. Antigen specificity is unknown. As for time point: newly diagnosed GD, antithyroid drugs for less than 3 months. RNA isolated from PBMCs was used to make the TCR library. TCR beta libraries were built with iRepertoire HTBI primers and Arm-PCR of CDR3 regions. TCRdb redid the calling of the multiplex PCR reads with MiXCR, one entry per CDR3 protein. The sample lists 530,000 or so distinct CDR3 sequences, roughly 13% seen once, with under 10% in the top ten. These data are taken from a study of regulatory T cells in long-lasting Graves disease. Findings and caveats of the study: Persistent cases of Graves' showed reduced TCR diversity relative to newly diagnosed patients.

With 2 bases removed from V and 4 bases from J, the gap between germline ends came to 17 bases. The germline gives CDR1 LGHNA, CDR2 YSLEER. This CDR3 has 16 residues. This sample was shared with a second study, whose subject was T cells in Graves' hyperthyroidism and ophthalmopathy. That paper adds: A first-round RT-PCR of the TCR CDR3 used the HTBI primer set.

V and J are TRBV4-3 and TRBJ1-2, with D unclear. This clonotype was obtained from a man between 25 and 39 years old with Graves disease. Sequencing used peripheral blood mononuclear cells (PBMCs), obtained at new diagnosis, from a patient treated with antithyroid drugs. The CDR3, as DNA: TGCGCCAGCAGCCAACCGTACAGAGGCCCCACCTATGGCTACACCTTC. As protein: CASSQPYRGPTYGYTF.